A single sample gave rise to the 29 T cell receptor beta chains below, sequenced in a study of a mutant IDH1 vaccine in newly diagnosed glioma. TCRdb's table, derived via immunoSEQ multiplex PCR, lists solely in-frame clones and lacks some. The top ten hold approximately 1.8% of the sample, which has some 51,000 clones, about 74% seen once. Time point here: baseline, week 1 (first vaccination visit). The treatment denotes: pre-vaccination baseline after standard-of-care therapy. The sequencing here drew on PBMCs, taken from a glioma patient treated with radiotherapy, temozolomide or both. These receptors all stem from a middle-aged woman with glioma.

The rearrangement uses TRBV7-9 and TRBJ1-3; TRBD1 might be the D (6 bases). CDR1 is SEHNR and CDR2 is FQNEAQ in the germline V gene (reference sequence). V dropped 0 bases and J dropped 8 bases, with 11 bases sitting between them. The length of the CDR3 is 14 residues. CDR3 in DNA: TGTGCCAGCAGCTTAGCAAACAGGGCGGACACCATATATTTT. It codes for CASSLANRADTIYF.

This chain uses TRBV27 with TRBJ1-4, with 11 positions matching TRBD1. Trimming took 6 bases from V and 8 from J; bases not matched to a gene: 8. Per germline, CDR1 MNHEY and CDR2 SMNVEV (reference sequence). The CDR3 runs to 15 residues. CDR3 sequence: CASRTGQGAREKLFF. CDR3 bases: TGTGCCAGCAGAACCGGACAGGGGGCGCGAGAAAAACTGTTTTTT.

This sequence joins TRBV7-8 and TRBJ2-2, with 7 bases identical to TRBD1. The trim removed 6 bases at V and 4 bases at J, leaving 11 bases unmatched. The V gene's germline CDR1 is SGHVS and CDR2 FQNEAQ. This CDR3 spans 16 amino acids. The CDR3 DNA reads as TGTGCCAGCAGGCTACAGGGGATAGGCGTCACCGGGGAGCTGTTTTTT. It specifies CASRLQGIGVTGELFF.

This clone occurred once. V is TRBV6-5 and J is TRBJ2-7, with D perhaps assigned TRBD1 or TRBD2 (7 bases each). V was cut by 6 bases and J by 2 bases, with 17 bases left in between. The CDR3 loop spans 15 amino acids. Per germline, CDR1 MNHEY and CDR2 SVGAGI. This CDR3 is CASRGTGEGAYEQYF. In DNA form, the CDR3 reads TGTGCCAGCAGGGGAACAGGGGAGGGGGCCTACGAGCAGTACTTC.

V is TRBV30 and J is TRBJ1-2, with 7 bases lining up with TRBD1. This CDR3 is 11 amino acids long. Germline V CDR1 and CDR2: GTSNPN, SVGIG (reference sequence). V lost 8 bases to trimming and J lost 4 bases; unmatched junction nucleotides: 4. This chain's CDR3 is CARGTAYGYTF. CDR3 DNA sequence: TGTGCCCGAGGGACAGCCTATGGCTACACCTTC.

The gene calls are TRBV6-1 and TRBJ2-5; unclear D gene. The CDR3 is made up of 15 amino acids. Germline V gene data show CDR1 as MNHNS and CDR2 as SASEGT. V dropped 3 bases and J dropped 5 bases, with 16 bases sitting between them. Here the CDR3 reads CASSEVLSGSETQYF. DNA for the CDR3: TGTGCCAGCAGTGAGGTCCTCTCCGGGTCGGAGACCCAGTACTTC.

With regard to this clone: One junction end does not reproduce the germline sequence, and a read error may be involved. The sample contains more than one DNA sequence encoding this CDR3. This chain uses TRBV30 with TRBJ1-6; D not resolved. Germline V gives CDR1 GTSNPN, CDR2 SVGIG (reference sequence). This CDR3 region has 11 residues. The CDR3 DNA reads as TGTGCCTGGAGTACAAATTCACCTCTCCACTTT. It is translated as CAWSTNSPLHF.

This clone is a singleton in its sample. The chain employs TRBV5-1 and TRBJ2-7; D is possibly TRBD2 (6 bases). Per germline, CDR1 SGHRS and CDR2 YFSETQ. Deletions cut 0 bases from V and 4 bases from J, with 14 bases between. The CDR3 consists of 15 residues. The CDR3 nucleotides read TGCGCCAGCAGCTTGGGAGGAGGGACCTTGTACGAGCAGTACTTC. It codes for CASSLGGGTLYEQYF. Based on the CDR3 plus reference TRBV5-1 and TRBJ2-7, the full variable domain is KAGVTQTPRYLIKTRGQQVTLSCSPISGHRSVSWYQQTPGQGLQFLFEYFSETQRNKGNFPGRFSGRQFSNSRSEMNVSTLELGDSALYLCASSLGGGTLYEQYFGPGTRLTVT.

V and J are TRBV18 and TRBJ2-5, with a tentative D call TRBD2 (7 bases). The CDR3 is made up of 15 amino acids. Germline V gene sequence: CDR1 KGHSH, CDR2 LQKENI. Trimming cost V 3 bases and J 5 bases, with 16 bases left between them. CDR3 in DNA: TGTGCCAGCTCACCCCGGGAGGCCGGGGGCGAGACCCAGTACTTC. Translated, it gives CASSPREAGGETQYF.

J is TRBJ1-1 and V is TRBV18; D may be TRBD1 (5 bases). Germline values: CDR1 KGHSH, CDR2 LQKENI. The CDR3 is 16 residues long. Trimming shortened V by 2 bases and J by 1 base, and 14 bases separated the two germline ends. CDR3 sequence: CASSPLGAGTNTEAFF. In DNA, the CDR3 is TGTGCCAGCTCACCATTAGGGGCAGGGACGAACACTGAAGCTTTCTTT.

The chain couples TRBV5-1 to TRBJ2-1; the D gene is possibly TRBD2 (7 bases). Germline CDR1 SGHRS, CDR2 YFSETQ. The length of the CDR3 is 12 residues. Deletions cut 7 bases from V and 15 bases from J, with 20 bases between. The CDR3 sequence is CASHRGAEGMFF. CDR3 DNA: TGCGCCAGCCATCGGGGGGCGGAGGGCATGTTCTTC. The entire variable domain, with the rest obtained from reference TRBV5-1 and TRBJ2-1, is as follows: KAGVTQTPRYLIKTRGQQVTLSCSPISGHRSVSWYQQTPGQGLQFLFEYFSETQRNKGNFPGRFSGRQFSNSRSEMNVSTLELGDSALYLCASHRGAEGMFFGPGTRLTVL.

The chain carries TRBV9 and TRBJ1-2, with D perhaps matching TRBD1 (6 bases). The V gene's germline CDR1 is SGDLS and CDR2 YYNGEE. The V end lost 3 bases, the J end lost 7 bases, and 13 bases lay between the germline ends. This CDR3 contains 13 residues. The chain's CDR3 is CASSAIGGPGYTF. The CDR3 bases are TGTGCCAGCAGCGCCATCGGGGGCCCTGGCTACACCTTC.

The chain recombines TRBV10-3 with TRBJ2-1; perhaps TRBD1 as D (6 bases). Germline V gene sequence: CDR1 ENHRY, CDR2 SYGVKD. With 11 bases removed from V and 7 bases from J, the gap between germline ends came to 18 bases. This CDR3 is 13 amino acids long. CDR3 sequence: CAAKGQQGNEQFF. The CDR3 nucleotides read TGTGCCGCCAAGGGCCAACAGGGAAATGAGCAGTTCTTC.

The chain couples TRBV6-1 to TRBJ1-2, with a tentative D call TRBD1 (6 bases). The CDR3 runs 13 residues. The germline V gene encodes CDR1 MNHNS and CDR2 SASEGT. Between the trimmed V and J ends, which lost 1 base and 7 bases, there was a span of 10 bases. In DNA, the CDR3 is TGTGCCAGCAGTGAAGAACAGGGCGCTGGCTACACCTTC. Translation gives CASSEEQGAGYTF.

V is TRBV13 and J is TRBJ2-7; 7 bases align to TRBD1. CDR3 size: 13 residues. The germline V gene encodes CDR1 PRHDT and CDR2 FYEKMQ (reference sequence). V shed 1 base, J shed 5 bases, and the junction held 2 bases outside the gene matches. The CDR3 protein is CASSLVGGHEQYF. As DNA, the CDR3 is TGTGCCAGCAGCTTAGTAGGGGGCCACGAGCAGTACTTC.

The chain has TRBV5-1 and TRBJ2-5, with D maybe TRBD1 (7 bases). CDR3 length: 13 amino acids. The germline V gene has CDR1 SGHRS and CDR2 YFSETQ. Deletions cut 3 bases from V and 4 bases from J, with 10 bases between. The CDR3, as DNA: TGCGCCAGCAGCTCGGGGGACAGAGAGACCCAGTACTTC. It codes for CASSSGDRETQYF.

This chain uses TRBV25-1 with TRBJ2-5; possible D gene TRBD1, 6 bases. The V end lost 2 bases, the J end lost 5 bases, and 12 bases lay between the germline ends. CDR3 size: 14 residues. In germline, CDR1 is MGHDK, CDR2 SYGVNS. The CDR3 DNA sequence: TGTGCCAGCAGTGAAAATAGTCAGGGGGAGACCCAGTACTTC. Amino acid sequence: CASSENSQGETQYF.

V is TRBV29-1 and J is TRBJ2-2; TRBD1 agrees at 7 bases. Germline V gene data show CDR1 as SQVTM and CDR2 as ANQGSEA. CDR3 length equals 12 residues. J was trimmed by 5 bases and V by 6 bases; bases with no gene match: 3. CDR3 sequence (DNA): TGCAGCGTCCGACAGGGAACCGGGGAGCTGTTTTTT. This gives the protein CSVRQGTGELFF.

A word on this clone: The same CDR3 also results from other DNA sequences found in this sample. J is TRBJ1-2 and V is TRBV5-1; D might be TRBD1 (5 bases). The CDR3 length is 15 residues. V shed 0 bases and J shed 3 bases, with 12 bases lying between them. Germline V CDR1 and CDR2: SGHRS, YFSETQ. The CDR3 region is CASSLVPGADYGYTF. The CDR3 DNA is TGCGCCAGCAGCTTGGTTCCCGGGGCTGACTATGGCTACACCTTC.

The chain links TRBV9 to TRBJ2-3; TRBD1 agrees at 8 bases. CDR1 is SGDLS and CDR2 is YYNGEE in the germline V gene. The CDR3 runs to 16 residues. V dropped 4 bases and J dropped 2; count of bases not matched to a gene: 9. CDR3 nucleotides: TGTGCCAGCAGCTATCGGGACAGGTGGGACACAGATACGCAGTATTTT. Translation gives CASSYRDRWDTDTQYF.

V is TRBV2 and J is TRBJ2-5; 7 bases map to TRBD1. The CDR3 spans 13 residues. Germline V CDR1 and CDR2: SNHLY, FYNNEI. V lost 7 bases and J lost 3; bases outside the gene matches: 5. CDR3 nucleotide sequence: TGTGCCAGCAACCCGGGACAGAAAGAGACCCAGTACTTC. It codes for CASNPGQKETQYF.

This clone was seen a handful of times. The rearrangement uses TRBV7-2 and TRBJ1-1; D is undetermined. This CDR3 has 13 residues. Germline V gene lookup returns CDR1 SGHTA and CDR2 FQGNSA. The germline V and J ends were trimmed by 7 bases and 4 bases, with 13 bases remaining between them. The DNA for the CDR3 is TGTGCCAGCACTCCTAGGTTTGGCACTGAAGCTTTCTTT. It codes for CASTPRFGTEAFF.

The J gene is TRBJ1-1, the V gene TRBV5-4; D may be TRBD1 (6 bases). Germline V gene lookup returns CDR1 SGHNT and CDR2 YYREEE (reference sequence). The CDR3 is 15 amino acids. V was cut by 1 base and J by 3 bases, with 13 bases left in between. In DNA, the CDR3 is TGTGCCAGCAGCTTGAGGGGGGTCTTGGACACTGAAGCTTTCTTT. This gives the protein CASSLRGVLDTEAFF. Drawing the rest from reference TRBV5-4 and TRBJ1-1, the complete variable domain is ETGVTQSPTHLIKTRGQQVTLRCSSQSGHNTVSWYQQALGQGPQFIFQYYREEENGRGNFPPRFSGLQFPNYSSELNVNALELDDSALYLCASSLRGVLDTEAFFGQGTRLTVV.

The chain recombines TRBV4-1 with TRBJ2-7; a weak D match, TRBD1 (6 bases). There are 15 residues in the CDR3. In germline, CDR1 is MGHRA, CDR2 YSYEKL. Trimming took 2 bases from V and 8 from J, leaving 19 bases between them. DNA for the CDR3: TGCGCCAGCAGCCAACAGGGGTCAACCTCCTCTAAGCAGTACTTC. This translates into CASSQQGSTSSKQYF.

The V gene is TRBV29-1, the J gene TRBJ2-1; the D gene is possibly TRBD1 (5 bases). V shed 6 bases and J shed 0 bases, with 12 bases lying between them. From germline, CDR1 is SQVTM and CDR2 ANQGSEA. This CDR3 comprises 14 residues. The CDR3 is CSVQADSSYNEQFF. The DNA of the CDR3 is TGCAGCGTCCAAGCCGACAGCTCCTACAATGAGCAGTTCTTC.

This clone was detected a few times. The genes are TRBV19 and TRBJ2-2; no firm D call. Germline CDR1 is LNHDA and CDR2 is SQIVND (reference sequence). The length of the CDR3 is 12 residues. V was pared by 6 bases and J by 8 bases, with 10 bases between. CDR3 DNA sequence: TGTGCCAGTAGCCGATCCCGTGGGGAGCTGTTTTTT. It yields the protein CASSRSRGELFF.

This clone came up a few times. The chain uses TRBV5-1 and TRBJ1-1; D ambiguous. This CDR3 has 15 amino acids. Trimming shortened V by 3 bases and J by 0 bases, and 12 bases separated the two germline ends. Germline V CDR1 and CDR2: SGHRS, YFSETQ. This CDR3 is CASSSGPALNTEAFF. CDR3 coding DNA: TGCGCCAGCAGCTCGGGTCCCGCCCTGAACACTGAAGCTTTCTTT.

The chain joins TRBV2 to TRBJ2-5; the D is unclear. Germline V gene lookup returns CDR1 SNHLY and CDR2 FYNNEI. CDR3 length equals 16 residues. V lost 2 bases and J lost 0, with 13 bases in between. In nucleotides, the CDR3 is TGTGCCAGCAGTGAAAGCAAAGCCATCAACCAAGAGACCCAGTACTTC. It encodes CASSESKAINQETQYF.

V gene TRBV9 combines with J gene TRBJ2-2, with 12 bases matching TRBD1. This CDR3 spans 18 amino acids. The ends lost 3 bases at V and 2 bases at J; junction bases unmatched: 8. CDR1 SGDLS and CDR2 YYNGEE come from the germline V gene. The CDR3 DNA reads TGTGCCAGCAGCGCCCTAACCGGGACAGGGGGCAACACCGGGGAGCTGTTTTTT. Its translation: CASSALTGTGGNTGELFF.